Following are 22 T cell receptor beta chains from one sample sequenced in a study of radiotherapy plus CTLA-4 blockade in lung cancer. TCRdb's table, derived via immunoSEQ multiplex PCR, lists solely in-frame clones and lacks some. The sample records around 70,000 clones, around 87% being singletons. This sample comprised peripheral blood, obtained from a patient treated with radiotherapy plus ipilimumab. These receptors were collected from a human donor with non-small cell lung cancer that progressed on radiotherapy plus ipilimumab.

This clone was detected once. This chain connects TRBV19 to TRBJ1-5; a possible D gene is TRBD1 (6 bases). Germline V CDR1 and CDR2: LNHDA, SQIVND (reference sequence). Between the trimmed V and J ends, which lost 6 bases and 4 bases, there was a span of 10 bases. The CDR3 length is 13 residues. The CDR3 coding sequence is TGTGCCAGTAGCCCTCAGGGGAATCAGCCCCAGCATTTT. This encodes CASSPQGNQPQHF. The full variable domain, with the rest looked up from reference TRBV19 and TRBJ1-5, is DGGITQSPKYLFRKEGQNVTLSCEQNLNHDAMYWYRQDPGQGLRLIYYSQIVNDFQKGDIAEGYSVSREKKESFPLTVTSAQKNPTAFYLCASSPQGNQPQHFGDGTRLSIL.

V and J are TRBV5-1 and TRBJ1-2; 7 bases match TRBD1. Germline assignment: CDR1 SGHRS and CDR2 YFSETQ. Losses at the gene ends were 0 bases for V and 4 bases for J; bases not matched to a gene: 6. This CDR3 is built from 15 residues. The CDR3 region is CASSLGSAGGYGYTF. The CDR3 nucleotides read TGCGCCAGCAGCTTGGGATCCGCAGGGGGCTATGGCTACACCTTC.

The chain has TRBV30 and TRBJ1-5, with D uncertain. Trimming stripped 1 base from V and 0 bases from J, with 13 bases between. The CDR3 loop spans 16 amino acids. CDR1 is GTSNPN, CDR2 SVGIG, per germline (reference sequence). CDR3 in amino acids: CAWSAGDGYSNQPQHF. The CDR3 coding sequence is TGTGCCTGGAGTGCTGGCGACGGTTATAGCAATCAGCCCCAGCATTTT.

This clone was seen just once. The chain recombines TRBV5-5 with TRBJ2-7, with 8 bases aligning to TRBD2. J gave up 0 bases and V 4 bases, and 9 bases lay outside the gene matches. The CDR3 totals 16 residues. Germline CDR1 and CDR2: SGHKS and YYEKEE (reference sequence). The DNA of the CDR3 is TGTGCCAGCAGCACCGTAGCGGGACTGAGCTCCTACGAGCAGTACGTC. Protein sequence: CASSTVAGLSSYEQYV.

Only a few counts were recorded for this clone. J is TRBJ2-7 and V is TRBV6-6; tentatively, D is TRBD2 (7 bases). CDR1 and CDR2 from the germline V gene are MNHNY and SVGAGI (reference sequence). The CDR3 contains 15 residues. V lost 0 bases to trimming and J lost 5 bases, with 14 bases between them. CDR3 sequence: CASSYSSEGGNEQYF. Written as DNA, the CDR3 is TGTGCCAGCAGTTACTCCAGCGAGGGGGGGAACGAGCAGTACTTC.

DNA of the CDR3: TGCGCCAGCAGCCAAGAAGAAGGGACTTTGCAGTATTTT. Encoded protein: CASSQEEGTLQYF. The V call is TRBV4-1, the J call TRBJ2-3; perhaps TRBD2 as D (6 bases). With 0 bases removed from V and 11 bases from J, the gap between germline ends came to 12 bases. This CDR3 region has 13 residues. CDR1 and CDR2 from the germline V gene are MGHRA and YSYEKL.

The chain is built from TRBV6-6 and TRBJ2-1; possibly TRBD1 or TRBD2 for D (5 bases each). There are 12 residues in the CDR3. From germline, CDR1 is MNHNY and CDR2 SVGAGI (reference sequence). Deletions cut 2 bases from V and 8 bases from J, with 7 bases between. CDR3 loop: CASSYGTYEQFF. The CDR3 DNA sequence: TGTGCCAGCAGTTACGGGACCTATGAGCAGTTCTTC.

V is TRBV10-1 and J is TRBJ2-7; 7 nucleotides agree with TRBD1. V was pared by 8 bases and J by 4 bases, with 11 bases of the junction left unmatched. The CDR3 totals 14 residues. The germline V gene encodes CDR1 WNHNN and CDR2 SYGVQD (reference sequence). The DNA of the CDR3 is TGCGCCAGCCCTTCGAGGGACAGAGATTACGAGCAGTACGTC. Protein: CASPSRDRDYEQYV.

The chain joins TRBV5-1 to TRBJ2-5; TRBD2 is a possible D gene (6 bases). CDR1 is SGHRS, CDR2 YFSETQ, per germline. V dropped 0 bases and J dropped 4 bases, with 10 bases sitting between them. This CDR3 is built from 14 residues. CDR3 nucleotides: TGCGCCAGCAGCTTGGTGGCGGGGAGAGAGACCCAGTACTTC. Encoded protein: CASSLVAGRETQYF.

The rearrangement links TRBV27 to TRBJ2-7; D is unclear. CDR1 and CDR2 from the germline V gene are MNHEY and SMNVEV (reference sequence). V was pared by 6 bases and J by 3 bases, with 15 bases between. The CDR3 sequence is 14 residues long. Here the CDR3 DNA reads TGTGCCAGCAGCTACCAATGGGCCAACTACGAGCAGTACTTC. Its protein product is CASSYQWANYEQYF.

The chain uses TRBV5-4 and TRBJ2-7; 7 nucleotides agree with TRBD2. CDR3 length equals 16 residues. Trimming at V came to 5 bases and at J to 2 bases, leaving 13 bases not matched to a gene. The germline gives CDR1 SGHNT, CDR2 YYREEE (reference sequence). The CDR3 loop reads CASSPDPGLPAYEQYF. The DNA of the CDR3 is TGTGCCAGCAGTCCAGATCCGGGACTACCAGCCTACGAGCAGTACTTC.

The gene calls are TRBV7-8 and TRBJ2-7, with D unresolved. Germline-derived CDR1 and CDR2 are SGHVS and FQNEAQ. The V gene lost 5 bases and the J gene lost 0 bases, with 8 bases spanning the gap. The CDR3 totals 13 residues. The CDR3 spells CASSLSPSYEQYV. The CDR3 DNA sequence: TGTGCCAGCAGCCTATCTCCCTCCTACGAGCAGTACGTC.

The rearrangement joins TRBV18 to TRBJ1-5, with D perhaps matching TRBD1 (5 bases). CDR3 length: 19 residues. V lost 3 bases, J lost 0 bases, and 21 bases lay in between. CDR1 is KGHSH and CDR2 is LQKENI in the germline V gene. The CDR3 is CASSPTGGREIYSNQPQHF. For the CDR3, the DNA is TGTGCCAGCTCACCTACCGGTGGCAGGGAGATCTATAGCAATCAGCCCCAGCATTTT.

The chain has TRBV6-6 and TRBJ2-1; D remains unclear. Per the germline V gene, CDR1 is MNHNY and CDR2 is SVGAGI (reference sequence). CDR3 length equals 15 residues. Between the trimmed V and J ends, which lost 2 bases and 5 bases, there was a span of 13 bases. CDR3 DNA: TGTGCCAGCAGTTACACCCTTTCCCCGAACAATGAGCAGTTCTTC. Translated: CASSYTLSPNNEQFF.

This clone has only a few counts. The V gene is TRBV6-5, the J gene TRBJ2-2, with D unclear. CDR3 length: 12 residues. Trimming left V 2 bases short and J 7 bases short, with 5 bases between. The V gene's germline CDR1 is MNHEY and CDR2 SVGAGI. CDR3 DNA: TGTGCCAGCAGTTACGGCGGCGGGGAGCTGTTTTTT. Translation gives CASSYGGGELFF.

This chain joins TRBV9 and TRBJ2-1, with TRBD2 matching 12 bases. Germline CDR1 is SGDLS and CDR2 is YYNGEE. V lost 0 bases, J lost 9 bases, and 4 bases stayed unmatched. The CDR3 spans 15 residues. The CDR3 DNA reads TGTGCCAGCAGCGTAGTGGCTAGCGGGAGGGCTGAGCAGTTCTTC. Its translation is CASSVVASGRAEQFF. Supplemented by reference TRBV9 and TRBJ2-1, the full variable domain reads DSGVTQTPKHLITATGQRVTLRCSPRSGDLSVYWYQQSLDQGLQFLIQYYNGEERAKGNILERFSAQQFPDLHSELNLSSLELGDSALYFCASSVVASGRAEQFFGPGTRLTVL.

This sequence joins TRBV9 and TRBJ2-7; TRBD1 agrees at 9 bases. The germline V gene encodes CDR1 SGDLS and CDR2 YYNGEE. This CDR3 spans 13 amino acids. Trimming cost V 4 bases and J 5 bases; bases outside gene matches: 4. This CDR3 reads CASSPGTGNEQYV. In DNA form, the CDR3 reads TGTGCCAGCAGCCCGGGGACAGGGAACGAGCAGTACGTC.

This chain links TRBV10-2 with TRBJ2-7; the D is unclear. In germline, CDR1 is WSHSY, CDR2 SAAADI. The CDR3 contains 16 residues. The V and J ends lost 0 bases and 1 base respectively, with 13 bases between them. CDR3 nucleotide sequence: TGCGCCAGCAGTGAGTCGATTGGACGTTGGTCCTACGAGCAGTACTTC. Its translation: CASSESIGRWSYEQYF.

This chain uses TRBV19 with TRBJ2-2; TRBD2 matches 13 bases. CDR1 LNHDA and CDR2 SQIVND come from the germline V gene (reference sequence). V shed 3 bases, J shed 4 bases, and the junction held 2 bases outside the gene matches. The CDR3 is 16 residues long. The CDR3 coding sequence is TGTGCCAGTAGTATTGGACTAGCGGGGGTCACCGGGGAGCTGTTTTTT. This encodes CASSIGLAGVTGELFF. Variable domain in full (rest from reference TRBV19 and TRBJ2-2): DGGITQSPKYLFRKEGQNVTLSCEQNLNHDAMYWYRQDPGQGLRLIYYSQIVNDFQKGDIAEGYSVSREKKESFPLTVTSAQKNPTAFYLCASSIGLAGVTGELFFGEGSRLTVL.

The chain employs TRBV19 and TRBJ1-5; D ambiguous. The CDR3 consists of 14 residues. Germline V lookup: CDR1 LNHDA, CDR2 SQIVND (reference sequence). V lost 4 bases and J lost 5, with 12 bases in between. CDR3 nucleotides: TGTGCCAGTAGTAGTCTCAGCTTATATCAGCCCCAGCATTTT. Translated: CASSSLSLYQPQHF.

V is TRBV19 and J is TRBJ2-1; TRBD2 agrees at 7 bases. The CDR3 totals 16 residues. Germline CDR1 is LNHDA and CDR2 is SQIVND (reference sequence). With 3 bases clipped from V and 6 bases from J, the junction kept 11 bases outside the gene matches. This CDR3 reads CASSIGRELGGNEQFF. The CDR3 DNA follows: TGTGCCAGTAGTATTGGGCGGGAGTTGGGGGGCAATGAGCAGTTCTTC. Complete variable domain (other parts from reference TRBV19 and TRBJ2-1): DGGITQSPKYLFRKEGQNVTLSCEQNLNHDAMYWYRQDPGQGLRLIYYSQIVNDFQKGDIAEGYSVSREKKESFPLTVTSAQKNPTAFYLCASSIGRELGGNEQFFGPGTRLTVL.

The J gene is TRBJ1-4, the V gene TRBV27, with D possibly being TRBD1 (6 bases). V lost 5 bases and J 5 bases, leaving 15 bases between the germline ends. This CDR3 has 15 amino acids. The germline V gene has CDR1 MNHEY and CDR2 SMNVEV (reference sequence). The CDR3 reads CASSLGQTSNEKLFF. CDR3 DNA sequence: TGTGCCAGCAGTCTTGGACAGACATCCAATGAAAAACTGTTTTTT.